This T cell receptor (beta chain) was captured by sequencing in a study of blood T cell repertoires in COVID-19. For the study at large: Italy, Spain and the United States were the sources of the convalescent and acute COVID-19 samples.

V was shortened by 4 bases and J by 3 bases, with 13 bases between the two germline ends. Germline V gene data show CDR1 as SGDLS and CDR2 as YYNGEE. The CDR3 totals 14 residues. Sequencing used immunoSEQ multiplex PCR; TCRdb keeps in-frame clones, though not all of them. The profile shows roughly 120,000 clones, 85% to 90% of them singletons. The chain uses TRBV9 and TRBJ2-5; TRBD2 might be the D (6 bases). The clonotype originates from a man in his 70s with active or convalescent COVID-19. Sequenced sample: peripheral blood. The CDR3 is CASSPRVAEETQYF. In nucleotides, the CDR3 is TGTGCCAGCAGCCCCCGGGTAGCGGAAGAGACCCAGTACTTC.